The following is a TCR beta chain sequence with its context. Its matching antigen is unknown. TCRdb keeps only in-frame clones here, not all; method: immunoSEQ multiplex PCR. The sample has more than 65,000 clones, about 81% seen once. The sample originates from a study of OX40 agonist ivuxolimab in advanced cancers. Overall study: As their treatment, patients were administered ivuxolimab, an agonistic anti-OX40 (CD134) antibody. Partial responses were achieved by three patients, one with hepatocellular carcinoma and two with cutaneous melanoma.

Samples of blood were obtained at baseline, on cycle 4 day 1, and on cycle 7 day 1. CDR3 length equals 13 residues. V dropped 11 bases and J dropped 1 base, with 11 bases sitting between them. From germline, CDR1 is LNHDA and CDR2 SQIVND (reference sequence). Study-wide findings and caveats: A proportion of nonresponders additionally exhibited low normalized T-cell clonal expansion.

This sequence joins TRBV19 and TRBJ2-2, with D perhaps TRBD1 (6 bases). This specimen consisted of CD4+ or CD8+ T cells sorted from blood, obtained in a trial of the OX40 agonist ivuxolimab. This receptor was identified in an adult with an advanced solid tumor such as melanoma, head and neck, liver or kidney cancer. The CDR3 DNA follows: TGTGCCGGCAGGGGCGTGAACACCGGGGAGCTGTTTTTT. Amino acids: CAGRGVNTGELFF. Drawing the rest from reference TRBV19 and TRBJ2-2, the complete variable domain is DGGITQSPKYLFRKEGQNVTLSCEQNLNHDAMYWYRQDPGQGLRLIYYSQIVNDFQKGDIAEGYSVSREKKESFPLTVTSAQKNPTAFYLCAGRGVNTGELFFGEGSRLTVL.